This is a list of T cell receptor beta chains from one sample in a study of blood T cell repertoires in COVID-19. The table came from immunoSEQ multiplex PCR; TCRdb's copy has only in-frame clones and leaves some out. The sample lists 20,000 to 25,000 clones; roughly 87% were seen once. Material: peripheral blood. These receptors were taken from a human donor with active COVID-19. The donor label of this sample is uncertain. CDR3s include the opening cysteine and the closing phenylalanine or tryptophan. Fields, in order: V gene, D gene, J gene, clone size, CDR3 protein, CDR3 DNA. The D gene is left open where the match is weak. A row's size may be missing; if present it is once, few, many or a size class.

v_call: TRBV7-8
d_call: NA
j_call: TRBJ2-7
clone_size: NA
cdr3_aa: CASSIQTLLSYEQYF
cdr3_nt: TGTGCCAGCAGCATCCAGACACTTCTCTCCTACGAGCAGTACTTC

v_call: TRBV6-1
d_call: NA
j_call: TRBJ2-5
clone_size: NA
cdr3_aa: CASSELGGETQYF
cdr3_nt: TGTGCCAGCAGTGAACTAGGGGGAGAGACCCAGTACTTC

v_call: TRBV5-4
d_call: NA
j_call: TRBJ2-3
clone_size: NA
cdr3_aa: CASSLGERTDTQYF
cdr3_nt: TGTGCCAGCAGCTTGGGGGAGCGCACAGATACGCAGTATTTT

v_call: TRBV28
d_call: TRBD1
j_call: TRBJ2-1
clone_size: NA
cdr3_aa: CASSRTGGNEQFF
cdr3_nt: TGTGCCAGCAGTCGTACAGGGGGGAATGAGCAGTTCTTC

v_call: TRBV7-9
d_call: TRBD1
j_call: TRBJ2-2
clone_size: NA
cdr3_aa: CASSLAGGAGGPGELFF
cdr3_nt: TGTGCCAGCAGCTTAGCAGGGGGCGCAGGGGGCCCCGGGGAGCTGTTTTTT

v_call: TRBV25-1
d_call: TRBD2
j_call: TRBJ2-5
clone_size: NA
cdr3_aa: CASNPQAGEVSGETQYF
cdr3_nt: TGTGCCAGCAACCCCCAGGCGGGAGAGGTATCGGGAGAGACCCAGTACTTC

v_call: TRBV5-4
d_call: TRBD2
j_call: TRBJ2-1
clone_size: NA
cdr3_aa: CASSALLGTSFNEQFF
cdr3_nt: TGTGCCAGCAGCGCTCTCCTGGGGACTAGCTTCAATGAGCAGTTCTTC

v_call: TRBV30
d_call: TRBD1
j_call: TRBJ2-2
clone_size: NA
cdr3_aa: CAWSRGQDYTGELFF
cdr3_nt: TGTGCCTGGAGTCGGGGACAGGACTACACCGGGGAGCTGTTTTTT

v_call: TRBV28
d_call: NA
j_call: TRBJ1-1
clone_size: NA
cdr3_aa: CASSLGSGFRTEAFF
cdr3_nt: TGTGCCAGCAGCCTAGGTTCGGGGTTTAGGACTGAAGCTTTCTTT

v_call: TRBV19
d_call: NA
j_call: TRBJ2-4
clone_size: NA
cdr3_aa: CASSIGGLAKNIQYF
cdr3_nt: TGTGCCAGTAGTATAGGGGGGCTAGCCAAAAACATTCAGTACTTC

v_call: TRBV9
d_call: TRBD2
j_call: TRBJ2-5
clone_size: NA
cdr3_aa: CASSPGTSGIQETQYF
cdr3_nt: TGTGCCAGCAGCCCGGGGACTAGCGGGATCCAAGAGACCCAGTACTTC

v_call: TRBV19
d_call: TRBD1
j_call: TRBJ2-3
clone_size: NA
cdr3_aa: CASSESGTGGTDTQYF
cdr3_nt: TGTGCCAGTTCGGAGTCTGGGACAGGGGGCACAGATACGCAGTATTTT

v_call: TRBV28
d_call: TRBD1
j_call: TRBJ1-4
clone_size: NA
cdr3_aa: CASSSINRGRSEKLFF
cdr3_nt: TGTGCCAGCAGTTCTATCAACAGGGGGCGAAGTGAAAAACTGTTTTTT

v_call: TRBV6-4
d_call: NA
j_call: TRBJ2-3
clone_size: once
cdr3_aa: CASSELGGNTDTQYF
cdr3_nt: TGTGCCAGCAGTGAACTCGGCGGTAACACAGATACGCAGTATTTT

v_call: TRBV11-3
d_call: NA
j_call: TRBJ2-7
clone_size: NA
cdr3_aa: CASSLSPASYEQYF
cdr3_nt: TGTGCCAGCAGCTTATCCCCCGCCAGCTACGAGCAGTACTTC

v_call: TRBV9
d_call: NA
j_call: TRBJ2-1
clone_size: NA
cdr3_aa: CASSARLSSYNEQFF
cdr3_nt: TGTGCCAGCAGCGCAAGACTCTCCTCCTACAATGAGCAGTTCTTC

v_call: TRBV19
d_call: TRBD1
j_call: TRBJ1-5
clone_size: NA
cdr3_aa: CASGRGQYQPQHF
cdr3_nt: TGTGCCTCAGGTCGGGGACAGTATCAGCCCCAGCATTTT

v_call: TRBV24-1
d_call: NA
j_call: TRBJ2-1
clone_size: NA
cdr3_aa: CATSERSGAYNEQFF
cdr3_nt: TGTGCCACCAGTGAAAGGTCAGGGGCCTACAATGAGCAGTTCTTC

v_call: TRBV9
d_call: NA
j_call: TRBJ2-7
clone_size: NA
cdr3_aa: CASSVGGGLPGEQYF
cdr3_nt: TGTGCCAGCAGCGTAGGGGGGGGGCTCCCCGGTGAGCAGTACTTC

v_call: TRBV11-2
d_call: TRBD1
j_call: TRBJ2-7
clone_size: NA
cdr3_aa: CASSLVDRGRSKQYF
cdr3_nt: TGTGCCAGCAGCTTAGTAGACAGGGGGCGATCGAAGCAGTACTTC

v_call: TRBV30
d_call: NA
j_call: TRBJ2-7
clone_size: NA
cdr3_aa: CAWTAGLALEQYF
cdr3_nt: TGTGCCTGGACTGCAGGGCTCGCTCTTGAGCAGTACTTC

v_call: TRBV2
d_call: NA
j_call: TRBJ2-3
clone_size: NA
cdr3_aa: CASREESLSNTQYF
cdr3_nt: TGTGCCAGCAGGGAGGAGTCCCTAAGTAATACGCAGTATTTT

v_call: TRBV6-6
d_call: NA
j_call: TRBJ1-2
clone_size: NA
cdr3_aa: CASTRTASYGYTF
cdr3_nt: TGTGCCAGCACTCGGACAGCTTCCTATGGCTACACCTTC

v_call: TRBV28
d_call: NA
j_call: TRBJ1-1
clone_size: NA
cdr3_aa: CASSSELVAFF
cdr3_nt: TGTGCCAGCAGTTCCGAGCTGGTAGCTTTCTTT

v_call: TRBV20-1
d_call: NA
j_call: TRBJ2-1
clone_size: NA
cdr3_aa: CSASGVLARDNEQFF
cdr3_nt: TGCAGTGCTAGTGGAGTTTTAGCGCGGGACAATGAGCAGTTCTTC

v_call: TRBV27
d_call: TRBD2
j_call: TRBJ2-3
clone_size: NA
cdr3_aa: CASSQTSGSWDTQYF
cdr3_nt: TGTGCCAGCAGTCAGACTAGCGGGAGTTGGGATACGCAGTATTTT

v_call: TRBV9
d_call: NA
j_call: TRBJ2-7
clone_size: NA
cdr3_aa: CASSPPFEQYF
cdr3_nt: TGTGCCAGCAGCCCCCCCTTCGAGCAGTACTTC

v_call: TRBV29-1
d_call: TRBD1
j_call: TRBJ1-2
clone_size: NA
cdr3_aa: CSVEQGATLGYTF
cdr3_nt: TGCAGCGTTGAGCAGGGGGCGACTCTTGGCTACACCTTC

v_call: TRBV27
d_call: NA
j_call: TRBJ2-3
clone_size: NA
cdr3_aa: CASSFRGTDTQYF
cdr3_nt: TGTGCCAGCAGTTTCCGGGGCACAGATACGCAGTATTTT

v_call: TRBV27
d_call: TRBD2
j_call: TRBJ2-1
clone_size: NA
cdr3_aa: CASRGLAGKGSYNEQFF
cdr3_nt: TGTGCCAGCAGGGGGCTAGCGGGAAAAGGGTCCTACAATGAGCAGTTCTTC

v_call: TRBV7-8
d_call: TRBD1
j_call: TRBJ2-7
clone_size: NA
cdr3_aa: CASSFDRGPSYEQYF
cdr3_nt: TGTGCCAGCAGCTTCGACAGGGGCCCCTCCTACGAGCAGTACTTC

v_call: TRBV28
d_call: NA
j_call: TRBJ2-2
clone_size: NA
cdr3_aa: CASSLWDLSRDPANTGELFF
cdr3_nt: TGTGCCAGCAGTCTATGGGACCTGTCGCGGGATCCCGCGAACACCGGGGAGCTGTTTTTT

v_call: TRBV7-3
d_call: TRBD2
j_call: TRBJ2-1
clone_size: NA
cdr3_aa: CASSLSSSGARNEQFF
cdr3_nt: TGTGCCAGCAGCTTATCGTCTAGCGGGGCGAGGAATGAGCAGTTCTTC

v_call: TRBV6-2/TRBV6-3
d_call: NA
j_call: TRBJ2-2
clone_size: NA
cdr3_aa: CASSSFQGLPWWELFF
cdr3_nt: TGTGCCAGCAGTTCTTTCCAGGGACTCCCTTGGTGGGAGCTGTTTTTT

v_call: TRBV27
d_call: TRBD1
j_call: TRBJ2-7
clone_size: NA
cdr3_aa: CASHRLGTGYGEQYF
cdr3_nt: TGTGCCAGCCACCGCCTAGGGACAGGGTATGGCGAGCAGTACTTC

v_call: TRBV15
d_call: NA
j_call: TRBJ1-2
clone_size: NA
cdr3_aa: CATSRDRRANYGYTF
cdr3_nt: TGTGCCACCAGCAGAGATAGGAGAGCTAACTATGGCTACACCTTC

v_call: TRBV27
d_call: NA
j_call: TRBJ2-1
clone_size: once
cdr3_aa: CASRPDRGGYNEQFF
cdr3_nt: TGTGCCAGCAGACCCGACAGGGGAGGGTACAATGAGCAGTTCTTC